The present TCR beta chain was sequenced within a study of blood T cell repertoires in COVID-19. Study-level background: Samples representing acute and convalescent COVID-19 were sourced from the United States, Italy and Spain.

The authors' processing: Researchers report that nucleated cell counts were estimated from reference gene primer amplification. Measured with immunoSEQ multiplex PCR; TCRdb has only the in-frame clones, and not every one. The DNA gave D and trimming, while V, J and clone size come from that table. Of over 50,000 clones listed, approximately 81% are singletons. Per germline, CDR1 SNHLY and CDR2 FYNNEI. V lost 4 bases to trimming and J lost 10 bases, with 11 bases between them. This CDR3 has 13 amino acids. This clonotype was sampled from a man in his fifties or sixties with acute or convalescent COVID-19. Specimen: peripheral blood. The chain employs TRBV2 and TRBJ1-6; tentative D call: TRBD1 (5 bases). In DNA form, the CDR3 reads TGTGCCAGCAGTGCGACAGCTTCCTCACCCCTCCACTTT. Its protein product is CASSATASSPLHF.